This T cell receptor beta chain was found in a study of beta chain features in type 1 diabetes. Expressed TCRB transcripts were sequenced, since all the RNA that had been isolated was reverse transcribed. Method: immunoSEQ multiplex PCR; TCRdb's copy keeps in-frame clones and lacks some. The data show hundreds of thousands of clones, 9.5% to 12% seen once. One heparinised draw of blood, averaging around 120 mL, came from each donor. In all sorted populations, purity surpassed 95%. Study results and limitations: It was among patients, rather than healthy donors, that naive, central memory and Treg TCRB repertoires appeared more similar.

As for this clone: Its target is unknown.

There are 12 residues in the CDR3. Trimming cost V 8 bases and J 10 bases, with 17 bases left between them. Germline V gives CDR1 MGHDK, CDR2 SYGVNS. V is TRBV25-1 and J is TRBJ1-2; D gene ambiguous. The clonotype comes from a young woman in good health. The source material was naive CD4+ T cells from blood. The CDR3 DNA reads TGTGCCAGCCTAGACGGAGGAGGCTCCTACACCTTC. Translation gives CASLDGGGSYTF.